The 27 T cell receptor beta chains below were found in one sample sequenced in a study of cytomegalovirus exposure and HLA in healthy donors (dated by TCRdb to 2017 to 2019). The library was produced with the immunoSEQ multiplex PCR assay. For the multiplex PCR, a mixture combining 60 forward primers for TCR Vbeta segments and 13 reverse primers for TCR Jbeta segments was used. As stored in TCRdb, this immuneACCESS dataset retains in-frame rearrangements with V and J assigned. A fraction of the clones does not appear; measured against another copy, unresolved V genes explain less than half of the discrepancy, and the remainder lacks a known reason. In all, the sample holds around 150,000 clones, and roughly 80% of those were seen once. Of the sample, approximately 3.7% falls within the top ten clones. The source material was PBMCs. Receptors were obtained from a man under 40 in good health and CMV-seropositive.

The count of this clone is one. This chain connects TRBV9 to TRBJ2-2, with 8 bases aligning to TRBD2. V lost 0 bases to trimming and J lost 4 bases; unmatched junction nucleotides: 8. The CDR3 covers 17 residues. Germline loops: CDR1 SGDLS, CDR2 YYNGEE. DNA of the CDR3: TGTGCCAGCAGCGTAGCCCCCTTAGCGGGACGCACCGGGGAGCTGTTTTTT. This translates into CASSVAPLAGRTGELFF. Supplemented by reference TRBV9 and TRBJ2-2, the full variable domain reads DSGVTQTPKHLITATGQRVTLRCSPRSGDLSVYWYQQSLDQGLQFLIQYYNGEERAKGNILERFSAQQFPDLHSELNLSSLELGDSALYFCASSVAPLAGRTGELFFGEGSRLTVL.

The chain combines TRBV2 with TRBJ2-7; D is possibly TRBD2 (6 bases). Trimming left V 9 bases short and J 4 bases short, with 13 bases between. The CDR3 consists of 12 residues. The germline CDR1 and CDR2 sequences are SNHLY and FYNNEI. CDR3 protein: CASGMAGYEQYF. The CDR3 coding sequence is TGTGCCAGTGGGATGGCGGGGTACGAGCAGTACTTC.

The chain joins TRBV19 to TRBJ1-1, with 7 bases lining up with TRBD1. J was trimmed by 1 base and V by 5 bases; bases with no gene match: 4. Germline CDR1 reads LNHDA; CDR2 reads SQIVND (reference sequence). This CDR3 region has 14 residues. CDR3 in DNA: TGTGCCAGTAGTGTGGACAGGAGGAACACTGAAGCTTTCTTT. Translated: CASSVDRRNTEAFF.

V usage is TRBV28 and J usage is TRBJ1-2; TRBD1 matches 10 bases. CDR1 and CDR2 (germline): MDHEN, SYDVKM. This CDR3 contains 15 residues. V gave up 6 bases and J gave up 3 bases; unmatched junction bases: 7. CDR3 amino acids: CASRTGTGDYYGYTF. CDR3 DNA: TGTGCCAGCAGGACAGGGACAGGGGATTACTATGGCTACACCTTC.

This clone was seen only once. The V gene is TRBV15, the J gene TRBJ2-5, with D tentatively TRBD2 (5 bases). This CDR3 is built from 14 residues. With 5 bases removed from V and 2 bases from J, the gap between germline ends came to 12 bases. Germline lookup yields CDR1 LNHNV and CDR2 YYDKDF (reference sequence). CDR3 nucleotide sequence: TGTGCCACCAGCCGAAAAGGACTTCAAGAGACCCAGTACTTC. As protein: CATSRKGLQETQYF.

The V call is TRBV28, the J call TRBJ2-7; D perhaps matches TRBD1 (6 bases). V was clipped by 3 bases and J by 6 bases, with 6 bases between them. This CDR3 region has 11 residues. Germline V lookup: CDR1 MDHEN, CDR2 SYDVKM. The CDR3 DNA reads TGTGCCAGCAGTTTCAGGGGCGAGCAGTACTTC. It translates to CASSFRGEQYF.

The CDR3 bases are TGTGCCAGCAGCTTAGCGGCCAGATCCTCCTACGAGCAGTACTTC. It translates to CASSLAARSSYEQYF. The rearrangement uses TRBV7-6 and TRBJ2-7; no clear D gene. Germline values: CDR1 SGHVS, CDR2 FNYEAQ. Trimming removed 0 bases from V and 0 bases from J, with 9 bases in between. The CDR3 runs 15 residues.

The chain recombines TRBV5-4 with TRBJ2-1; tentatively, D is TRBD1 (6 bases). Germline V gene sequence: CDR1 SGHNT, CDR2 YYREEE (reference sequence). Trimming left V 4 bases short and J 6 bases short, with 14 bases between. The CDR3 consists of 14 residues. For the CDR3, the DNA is TGTGCCAGCAGCCCCTCGACAGGTTCCAATGAGCAGTTCTTC. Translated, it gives CASSPSTGSNEQFF.

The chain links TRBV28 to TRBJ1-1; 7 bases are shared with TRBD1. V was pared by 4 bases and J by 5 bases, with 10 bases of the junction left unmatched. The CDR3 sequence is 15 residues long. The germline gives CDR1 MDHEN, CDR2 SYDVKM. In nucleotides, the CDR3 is TGTGCCAGCAGTTGGAACAGGGGAGAGGGTACTGAAGCTTTCTTT. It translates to CASSWNRGEGTEAFF.

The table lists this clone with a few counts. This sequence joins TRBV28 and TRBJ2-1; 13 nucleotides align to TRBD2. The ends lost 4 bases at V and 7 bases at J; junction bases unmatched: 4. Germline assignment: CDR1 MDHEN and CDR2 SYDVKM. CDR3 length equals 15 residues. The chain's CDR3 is CASSSGLAGRNEQFF. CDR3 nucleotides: TGTGCCAGCAGTTCGGGACTAGCGGGGAGGAATGAGCAGTTCTTC. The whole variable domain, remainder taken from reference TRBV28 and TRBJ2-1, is DVKVTQSSRYLVKRTGEKVFLECVQDMDHENMFWYRQDPGLGLRLIYFSYDVKMKEKGDIPEGYSVSREKKERFSLILESASTNQTSMYLCASSSGLAGRNEQFFGPGTRLTVL.

CDR3 region: CASRGTGGQETQYF. The CDR3, as DNA: TGTGCCAGCAGGGGTACAGGGGGCCAAGAGACCCAGTACTTC. V gene TRBV6-6 combines with J gene TRBJ2-5, with 8 bases aligning to TRBD1. The trim removed 6 bases at V and 1 base at J, leaving 4 bases unmatched. The CDR3 loop spans 14 amino acids. Per the germline V gene, CDR1 is MNHNY and CDR2 is SVGAGI (reference sequence).

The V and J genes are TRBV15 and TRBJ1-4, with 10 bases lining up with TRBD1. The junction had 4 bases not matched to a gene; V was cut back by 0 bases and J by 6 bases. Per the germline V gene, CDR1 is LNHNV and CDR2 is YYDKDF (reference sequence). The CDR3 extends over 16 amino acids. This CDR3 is CATSRDTGQGDEKLFF. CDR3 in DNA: TGTGCCACCAGCAGAGATACAGGACAGGGGGATGAAAAACTGTTTTTT.

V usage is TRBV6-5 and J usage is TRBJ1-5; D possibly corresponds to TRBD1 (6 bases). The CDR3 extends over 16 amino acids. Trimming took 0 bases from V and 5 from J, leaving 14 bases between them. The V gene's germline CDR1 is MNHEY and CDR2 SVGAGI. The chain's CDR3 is CASSYSIPRGYQPQHF. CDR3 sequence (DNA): TGTGCCAGCAGTTACTCAATTCCCAGGGGTTATCAGCCCCAGCATTTT.

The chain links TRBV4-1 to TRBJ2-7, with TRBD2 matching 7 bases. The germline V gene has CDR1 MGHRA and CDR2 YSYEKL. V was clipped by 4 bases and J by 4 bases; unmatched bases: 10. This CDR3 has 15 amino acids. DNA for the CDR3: TGCGCCAGCAGCCCCTGGGAGGGCGGAGAGTACGAGCAGTACTTC. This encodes CASSPWEGGEYEQYF.

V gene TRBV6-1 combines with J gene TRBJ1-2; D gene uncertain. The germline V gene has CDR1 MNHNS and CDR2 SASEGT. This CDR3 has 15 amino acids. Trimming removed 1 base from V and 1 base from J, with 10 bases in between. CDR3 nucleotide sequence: TGTGCCAGCAGTGAAGTGGGCCCGGATAACTATGGCTACACCTTC. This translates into CASSEVGPDNYGYTF.

The DNA of the CDR3 is TGTGCCAGCAGCTCTCCGACTAGCGGGGGTTACGAGCAGTACTTC. Protein: CASSSPTSGGYEQYF. This chain links TRBV5-5 with TRBJ2-7; 12 nucleotides line up with TRBD2. The CDR3 loop spans 15 amino acids. The germline gives CDR1 SGHKS, CDR2 YYEKEE (reference sequence). Trimming took 3 bases from V and 4 from J; bases not matched to a gene: 5. Using reference TRBV5-5 and TRBJ2-7 for the parts outside the CDR3, the full variable domain is DAGVTQSPTHLIKTRGQQVTLRCSPISGHKSVSWYQQVLGQGPQFIFQYYEKEERGRGNFPDRFSARQFPNYSSELNVNALLLGDSALYLCASSSPTSGGYEQYFGPGTRLTVT.

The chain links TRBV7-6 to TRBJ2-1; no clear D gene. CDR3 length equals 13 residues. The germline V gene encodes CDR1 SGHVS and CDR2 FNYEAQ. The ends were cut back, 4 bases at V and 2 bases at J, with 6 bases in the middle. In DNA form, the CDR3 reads TGTGCCAGCAGCTCCGACACCTACAATGAGCAGTTCTTC. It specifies CASSSDTYNEQFF.

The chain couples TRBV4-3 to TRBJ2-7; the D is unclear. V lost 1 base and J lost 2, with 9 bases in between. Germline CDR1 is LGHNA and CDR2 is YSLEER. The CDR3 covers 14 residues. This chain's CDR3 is CASSQGIETYEQYF. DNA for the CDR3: TGCGCCAGCAGCCAAGGTATCGAGACCTACGAGCAGTACTTC.

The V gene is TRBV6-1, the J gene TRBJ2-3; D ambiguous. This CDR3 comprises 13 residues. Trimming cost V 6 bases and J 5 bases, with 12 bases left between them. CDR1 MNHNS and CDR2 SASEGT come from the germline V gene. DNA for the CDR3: TGTGCCAGCAGGAGTGGTCTCCTAGATACGCAGTATTTT. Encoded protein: CASRSGLLDTQYF.

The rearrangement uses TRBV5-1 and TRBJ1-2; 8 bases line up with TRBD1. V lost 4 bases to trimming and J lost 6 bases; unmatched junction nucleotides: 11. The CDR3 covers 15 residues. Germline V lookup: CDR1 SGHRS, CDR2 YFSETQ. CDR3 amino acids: CASSTSGGALDGYTF. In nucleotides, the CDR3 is TGCGCCAGCAGCACCTCAGGGGGCGCGTTGGATGGCTACACCTTC.

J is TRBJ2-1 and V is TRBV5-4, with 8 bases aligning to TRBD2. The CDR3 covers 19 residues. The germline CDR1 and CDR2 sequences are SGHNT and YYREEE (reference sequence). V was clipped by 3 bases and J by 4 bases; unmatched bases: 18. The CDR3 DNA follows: TGTGCCAGCAGCTCGGACCGGTGGGGTGTGGTAGCGGGGTACAATGAGCAGTTCTTC. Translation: CASSSDRWGVVAGYNEQFF. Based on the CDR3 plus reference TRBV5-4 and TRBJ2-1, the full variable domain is ETGVTQSPTHLIKTRGQQVTLRCSSQSGHNTVSWYQQALGQGPQFIFQYYREEENGRGNFPPRFSGLQFPNYSSELNVNALELDDSALYLCASSSDRWGVVAGYNEQFFGPGTRLTVL.

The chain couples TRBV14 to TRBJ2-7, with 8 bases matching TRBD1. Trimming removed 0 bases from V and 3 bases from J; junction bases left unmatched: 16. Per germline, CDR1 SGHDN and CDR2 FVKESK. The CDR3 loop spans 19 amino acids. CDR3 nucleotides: TGTGCCAGCAGCCAAGATGGGTCTGGGGCGACAGGGGCAAACTACGAGCAGTACTTC. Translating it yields CASSQDGSGATGANYEQYF.

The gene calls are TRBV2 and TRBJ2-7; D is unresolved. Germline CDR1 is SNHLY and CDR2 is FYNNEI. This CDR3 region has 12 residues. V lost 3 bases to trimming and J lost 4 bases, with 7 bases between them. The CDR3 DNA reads TGTGCCAGCAGTGAGTGGGCGTACGAGCAGTACTTC. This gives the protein CASSEWAYEQYF.

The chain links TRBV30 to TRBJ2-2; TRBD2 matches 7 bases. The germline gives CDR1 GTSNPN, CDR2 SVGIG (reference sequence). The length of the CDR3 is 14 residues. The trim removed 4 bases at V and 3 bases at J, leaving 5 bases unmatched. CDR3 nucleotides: TGTGCCTGGAATGGGGGGGGGTACACCGGGGAGCTGTTTTTT. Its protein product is CAWNGGGYTGELFF.

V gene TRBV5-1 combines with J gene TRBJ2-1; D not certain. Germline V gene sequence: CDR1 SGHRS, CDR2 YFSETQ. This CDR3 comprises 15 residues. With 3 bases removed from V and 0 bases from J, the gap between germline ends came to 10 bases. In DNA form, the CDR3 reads TGCGCCAGCAGCTCTGCTAGGAGCTCCTACAATGAGCAGTTCTTC. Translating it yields CASSSARSSYNEQFF.

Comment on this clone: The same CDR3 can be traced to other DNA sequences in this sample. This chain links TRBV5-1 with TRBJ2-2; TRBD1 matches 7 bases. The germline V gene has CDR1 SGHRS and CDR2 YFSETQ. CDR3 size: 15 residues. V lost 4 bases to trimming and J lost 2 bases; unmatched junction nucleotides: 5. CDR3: CASSLGTANTGELFF. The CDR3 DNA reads TGCGCCAGCAGCCTGGGGACAGCCAACACCGGGGAGCTGTTTTTT. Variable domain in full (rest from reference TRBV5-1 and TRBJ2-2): KAGVTQTPRYLIKTRGQQVTLSCSPISGHRSVSWYQQTPGQGLQFLFEYFSETQRNKGNFPGRFSGRQFSNSRSEMNVSTLELGDSALYLCASSLGTANTGELFFGEGSRLTVL.

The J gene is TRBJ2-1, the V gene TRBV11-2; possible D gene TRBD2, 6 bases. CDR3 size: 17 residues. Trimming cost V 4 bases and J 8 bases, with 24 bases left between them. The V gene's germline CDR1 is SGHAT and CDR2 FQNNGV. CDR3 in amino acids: CASSSLRPAGKFYEQFF. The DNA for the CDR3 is TGTGCCAGCAGCTCCCTTAGGCCAGCGGGTAAATTCTATGAGCAGTTCTTC.